This TCR beta chain emerged from a study of blood T cell repertoires in COVID-19. Across the whole study: COVID-19 samples from acute and convalescent phases originated in the United States, Italy and Spain. PBMCs, B-cell-depleted T cells, or T cells were the source of the cDNA or gDNA that made up the material.

In the original processing: Nucleated cell counts were estimated from reference gene primer amplification. Generated by immunoSEQ multiplex PCR, the TCRdb table keeps only in-frame clones and is missing some. The V and J calls and clone size come from that table; D and trimming were worked out from the DNA. Found here are about 74,000 clones, 75% to 85% of them singletons; the top ten hold roughly 16%. Per germline, CDR1 SGHKS and CDR2 YYEKEE (reference sequence). Trimming removed 4 bases from V and 5 bases from J; junction bases left unmatched: 8. The CDR3 runs 14 residues. Sequencing was performed on peripheral blood. The chain joins TRBV5-5 to TRBJ1-1, with 7 bases that match TRBD1. The origin of this receptor is a human donor in a cohort sampled during active COVID-19. The CDR3 loop is CASSPGQRQTEAFF. The CDR3 region has the DNA TGTGCCAGCAGCCCGGGACAGCGGCAAACTGAAGCTTTCTTT.